One and the same sample provided the 14 T cell receptor beta chains below, sequenced in a study of PD-L1 blockade in urothelial cancer. Repertoires were generated with immunoSEQ multiplex PCR, while TCRdb's copy carries only in-frame clones and drops some. The sample includes tens of thousands of clones, almost 90% of them seen just once. Specified time point: pretreatment peripheral blood. The input for sequencing was PBMCs, taken around atezolizumab (anti-PD-L1) treatment. These receptors were obtained from a man between 65 and 85 years old with urothelial cancer.

This clone was seen just once. The chain joins TRBV28 to TRBJ2-5; 14 positions agree with TRBD2. CDR3 length equals 19 residues. Germline loops: CDR1 MDHEN, CDR2 SYDVKM. The trim removed 3 bases at V and 0 bases at J, leaving 9 bases unmatched. In nucleotides, the CDR3 is TGTGCCAGCAGTTTTCCCCTGGGACTAGCGGGAGCCCACCAAGAGACCCAGTACTTC. Amino acid sequence: CASSFPLGLAGAHQETQYF.

The chain uses TRBV18 and TRBJ1-5, with 7 bases fitting TRBD1. Germline CDR1 reads KGHSH; CDR2 reads LQKENI. The length of the CDR3 is 16 residues. The J segment lost 0 bases and the V segment lost 1 base, leaving 3 bases of the junction unmatched. The CDR3 sequence is CASSPQRGHSNQPQHF. The CDR3 DNA sequence: TGTGCCAGCTCACCACAGAGGGGGCATAGCAATCAGCCCCAGCATTTT. Full variable domain (missing parts from reference TRBV18 and TRBJ1-5): NAGVMQNPRHLVRRRGQEARLRCSPMKGHSHVYWYRQLPEEGLKFMVYLQKENIIDESGMPKERFSAEFPKEGPSILRIQQVVRGDSAAYFCASSPQRGHSNQPQHFGDGTRLSIL.

The V call is TRBV18, the J call TRBJ2-2; 8 bases map to TRBD1. Germline CDR1 is KGHSH and CDR2 is LQKENI. V shed 2 bases, J shed 7 bases, and the junction held 6 bases outside the gene matches. The CDR3 runs to 15 residues. The CDR3 reads CASSPGQGYGGELFF. The CDR3 DNA follows: TGTGCCAGCTCACCAGGACAGGGCTATGGCGGGGAGCTGTTTTTT. Using reference TRBV18 and TRBJ2-2 for the parts outside the CDR3, the full variable domain is NAGVMQNPRHLVRRRGQEARLRCSPMKGHSHVYWYRQLPEEGLKFMVYLQKENIIDESGMPKERFSAEFPKEGPSILRIQQVVRGDSAAYFCASSPGQGYGGELFFGEGSRLTVL.

This clone was seen only a few times. The V and J genes are TRBV18 and TRBJ2-1; TRBD1 aligns across 7 bases. V dropped 3 bases and J dropped 10; count of bases not matched to a gene: 6. Looked up from germline, CDR1 is KGHSH and CDR2 is LQKENI. The CDR3 has 13 amino acids. CDR3 nucleotide sequence: TGTGCCAGCTCACCTATACGGGACAGCGAGCAGTTCTTC. Protein product: CASSPIRDSEQFF. The variable domain in full, completed from reference TRBV18 and TRBJ2-1, reads NAGVMQNPRHLVRRRGQEARLRCSPMKGHSHVYWYRQLPEEGLKFMVYLQKENIIDESGMPKERFSAEFPKEGPSILRIQQVVRGDSAAYFCASSPIRDSEQFFGPGTRLTVL.

The gene calls are TRBV28 and TRBJ2-1; 8 bases agree with TRBD2. The CDR3 is made up of 13 amino acids. V dropped 8 bases and J dropped 5; count of bases not matched to a gene: 5. From germline, CDR1 is MDHEN and CDR2 SYDVKM. The CDR3 protein is CASGRGGNNEQFF. In DNA form, the CDR3 reads TGTGCCAGCGGCCGGGGGGGGAACAATGAGCAGTTCTTC.

The rearrangement joins TRBV5-1 to TRBJ2-1; 7 nucleotides agree with TRBD2. This CDR3 spans 14 amino acids. The J segment lost 4 bases and the V segment lost 0 bases, leaving 1 base of the junction unmatched. Germline V gene lookup returns CDR1 SGHRS and CDR2 YFSETQ. For the CDR3, the DNA is TGCGCCAGCAGCTTGGAGGGACTATACAATGAGCAGTTCTTC. It codes for CASSLEGLYNEQFF.

This clone showed up just once. The chain couples TRBV21-1 to TRBJ1-1; TRBD1, as called in the table, went unchecked against the DNA. TRBV21-1 is a recognized pseudogene. This CDR3 contains 16 residues. The CDR3 nucleotides are TGTGCCAGCAGCAAAGAGGGGGACAGGGTTAACACTGAAGCTTTCTTT. Encoded protein: CASSKEGDRVNTEAFF.

The chain carries TRBV11-2 and TRBJ1-4, with 8 positions matching TRBD1. The CDR3 spans 17 residues. Germline CDR1 and CDR2: SGHAT and FQNNGV. The V gene end was trimmed by 1 base and the J gene end by 7 bases; junction bases not matched to a gene: 11. The CDR3 coding sequence is TGTGCCAGCAGCTTAGCCATTTGGACAGGGAAAAGTGAAAAACTGTTTTTT. Protein product: CASSLAIWTGKSEKLFF.

The J gene is TRBJ2-1, the V gene TRBV18; 7 bases agree with TRBD2. CDR3 size: 16 residues. V dropped 3 bases and J dropped 3; count of bases not matched to a gene: 8. Germline V gives CDR1 KGHSH, CDR2 LQKENI. CDR3 DNA sequence: TGTGCCAGCTCACCCACAACTAGGACTAGCTACAATGAGCAGTTCTTC. Residues: CASSPTTRTSYNEQFF. Combining the CDR3 with reference TRBV18 and TRBJ2-1 gives the whole variable domain NAGVMQNPRHLVRRRGQEARLRCSPMKGHSHVYWYRQLPEEGLKFMVYLQKENIIDESGMPKERFSAEFPKEGPSILRIQQVVRGDSAAYFCASSPTTRTSYNEQFFGPGTRLTVL.

This clone was recorded once. The rearrangement joins TRBV5-5 to TRBJ2-7, with TRBD2 identical over 7 bases. The germline V gene has CDR1 SGHKS and CDR2 YYEKEE (reference sequence). This CDR3 comprises 14 residues. J was trimmed by 4 bases and V by 3 bases; bases with no gene match: 7. This chain's CDR3 is CASSSPAGAYEQYF. CDR3 DNA sequence: TGTGCCAGCAGCTCCCCGGCGGGAGCGTACGAGCAGTACTTC.

The gene calls are TRBV5-1 and TRBJ1-2; TRBD1 matches 7 bases. The CDR3 covers 15 residues. Germline lookup yields CDR1 SGHRS and CDR2 YFSETQ. With V trimmed by 1 base and J by 6 bases, 9 bases remained unmatched. The CDR3: CASSLTGDQVHGYTF. The CDR3 DNA reads TGCGCCAGCAGCTTGACAGGGGACCAGGTTCATGGCTACACCTTC.

The chain couples TRBV10-3 to TRBJ2-1; TRBD2 matches 10 bases. The CDR3 covers 14 residues. V shed 4 bases and J 7 bases; nucleotides not matched to a gene: 4. Germline CDR1 and CDR2: ENHRY and SYGVKD. The CDR3 bases are TGTGCCATCAGTGGTACTAGCGGGATAAATGAGCAGTTCTTC. Its protein product is CAISGTSGINEQFF.

The chain couples TRBV30 to TRBJ2-1; 13 bases line up with TRBD2. The CDR3 loop spans 16 amino acids. From germline, CDR1 is GTSNPN and CDR2 SVGIG (reference sequence). J lost 4 bases, V lost 3 bases, and 6 bases had no gene match. CDR3 sequence: CAWRPWTSGSYNEQFF. The CDR3 region has the DNA TGTGCCTGGAGGCCTTGGACTAGCGGGAGTTACAATGAGCAGTTCTTC.

This chain links TRBV6-4 with TRBJ2-7; D is ambiguous. This CDR3 is built from 13 residues. Germline V CDR1 and CDR2: MRHNA, SNTAGT. V was cut by 6 bases and J by 2 bases, with 11 bases left in between. CDR3 region: CASSETRTYEQYF. For the CDR3, the DNA is TGTGCCAGCAGCGAAACACGTACCTACGAGCAGTACTTC.